This T cell receptor beta chain emerged from a study of T cell responses to AZD1222 COVID-19 vaccine. Worth noting for this clone: Antigen unknown.

Study outcomes and limitations: Across the whole spike, CD4 TCRs peaked at regions 160-218 and 743-854.

Germline V gene data show CDR1 as MGHDK and CDR2 as SYGVNS. This CDR3 comprises 13 residues. The V end was cut by 5 bases, the J end by 4 bases, with 11 bases between. TCRdb keeps only in-frame clones here, not all; method: immunoSEQ multiplex PCR. Counted here are over 120,000 clones, 80% to 95% occurring once; the ten biggest clones make up more than 5%. The source was peripheral blood, collected on day 0 of AZD1222 vaccination. This receptor was identified in an adult in good health. J is TRBJ1-2 and V is TRBV25-1; D is uncertain. The CDR3 region is CASSKTRTYGYTF. In DNA, the CDR3 is TGTGCCAGCAGTAAGACAAGAACCTATGGCTACACCTTC.